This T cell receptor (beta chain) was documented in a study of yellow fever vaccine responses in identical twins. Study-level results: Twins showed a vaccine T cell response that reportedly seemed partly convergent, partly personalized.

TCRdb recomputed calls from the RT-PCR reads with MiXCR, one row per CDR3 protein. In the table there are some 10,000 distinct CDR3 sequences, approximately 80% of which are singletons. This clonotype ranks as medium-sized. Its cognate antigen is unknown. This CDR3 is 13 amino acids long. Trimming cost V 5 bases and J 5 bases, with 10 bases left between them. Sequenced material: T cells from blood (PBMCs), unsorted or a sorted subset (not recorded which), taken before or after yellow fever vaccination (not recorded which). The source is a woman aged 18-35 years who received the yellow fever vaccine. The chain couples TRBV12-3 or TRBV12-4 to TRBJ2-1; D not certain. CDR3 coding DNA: TGTGCCAGCAGTGTAACTATAAACAATGAGCAGTTCTTC. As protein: CASSVTINNEQFF.